Presented here are 10 T cell receptor beta chains from one specimen sequenced in a study of T-cell memory formation after mild COVID-19 (dated by TCRdb to the early 2020s). The protocol used for the library was 5' RACE. This sample was sequenced with an Illumina NovaSeq 6000. TCRdb reworked the public reads: Q25 trimming with fastp, MiXCR clone assembly, productive beta chains retained. All rows with the same CDR3 protein become a single entry with the most common DNA and genes. Across this sample there are about 140,000 distinct CDR3 sequences, with 6% to 7% seen only once. The ten largest clones add up to approximately 2.1% of the sample. Input material: PBMCs or a T cell subset sorted from them (not recorded which). The receptor set was obtained from an adult woman who had mild COVID-19 (a few samples of this study predate the infection). The sample titles of this study are shuffled in the database, so cell type and time point are left out; the donor was told from shared clones.

At least ten counts were recorded for this clonotype. This chain joins TRBV2 and TRBJ1-1; D uncertain. The CDR3 runs 13 residues. From germline, CDR1 is SNHLY and CDR2 FYNNEI. Trimming left V 6 bases short and J 7 bases short, with 15 bases between. CDR3 loop: CASRPVQKGEAFF. The CDR3 DNA follows: TGTGCCAGCAGGCCGGTACAGAAGGGTGAAGCTTTCTTT.

This clonotype showed up many times. This chain connects TRBV7-2 to TRBJ2-5, with TRBD2 as a possible D gene (5 bases). Deletions cut 8 bases from V and 5 bases from J, with 18 bases between. CDR1 is SGHTA, CDR2 FQGNSA, per germline. The CDR3 extends over 14 amino acids. CDR3 region: CASVPDRGWETQYF. CDR3 DNA: TGTGCCAGCGTTCCGGACCGGGGATGGGAGACCCAGTACTTC.

The chain combines TRBV9 with TRBJ1-2, with D perhaps TRBD1 (6 bases). V lost 2 bases to trimming and J lost 4 bases, with 12 bases between them. Looked up from germline, CDR1 is SGDLS and CDR2 is YYNGEE. The CDR3 sequence is 14 residues long. This chain's CDR3 is CASSVAGESYGYTF. CDR3 in DNA: TGTGCCAGCAGCGTGGCAGGGGAGAGCTATGGCTACACCTTC.

The genes are TRBV6-6 and TRBJ1-6, with TRBD1 matching over 8 bases. V lost 3 bases and J lost 7; bases outside the gene matches: 5. Germline V gene lookup returns CDR1 MNHNY and CDR2 SVGAGI (reference sequence). The CDR3 has 15 amino acids. CDR3 DNA sequence: TGTGCCAGCAGTTATCGGGACAGGCTGAATTCACCCCTCCACTTT. Translation: CASSYRDRLNSPLHF.

The V call is TRBV6-2 or TRBV6-3, the J call TRBJ1-5, with D tentatively TRBD1 (6 bases). V was cut by 2 bases and J by 6 bases, with 17 bases left in between. Germline V gene sequence: CDR1 MNHEY, CDR2 SVGEGT. The CDR3 totals 16 residues. CDR3 coding DNA: TGTGCCAGCAGTTACGGGGGCAGCAAGAAACCTCAGCCCCAGCATTTT. This sequence encodes CASSYGGSKKPQPQHF.

This clonotype was recorded a few times. The chain recombines TRBV27 with TRBJ2-7; 7 nucleotides line up with TRBD1. CDR1 and CDR2 from the germline V gene are MNHEY and SMNVEV (reference sequence). The CDR3 loop spans 13 amino acids. The trim removed 6 bases at V and 3 bases at J, leaving 5 bases unmatched. CDR3 in DNA: TGTGCCAGCAGAGACAGGGTGGACTACGAGCAGTACTTC. Protein product: CASRDRVDYEQYF.

This clonotype was seen more than once but under ten times. This sequence joins TRBV12-3 or TRBV12-4 and TRBJ1-4; possibly TRBD1 for D (5 bases). Trimming removed 1 base at V and 8 bases at J, with 11 bases between. The CDR3 has 14 residues. CDR3 nucleotide sequence: TGTGCCAGCAGTTTAGTGTCAGGGACCGAAAAACTGTTTTTT. Amino acid sequence: CASSLVSGTEKLFF.

This clonotype was recorded at least ten times. This chain joins TRBV20-1 and TRBJ2-2, with D possibly matching TRBD2 (7 bases). V dropped 3 bases and J dropped 2 bases, with 13 bases sitting between them. CDR1 and CDR2 from the germline V gene are DFQATT and SNEGSKA (reference sequence). The CDR3 has 15 amino acids. As DNA, the CDR3 is TGCAGTGCTAGCGGGGGGCTCCTAAACACCGGGGAGCTGTTTTTT. This encodes CSASGGLLNTGELFF.

This clonotype showed up many times. This sequence joins TRBV5-4 and TRBJ2-2, with a tentative D call TRBD1 (6 bases). V gave up 1 base and J gave up 4 bases, with 14 bases separating them. The CDR3 runs to 16 residues. Germline lookup yields CDR1 SGHNT and CDR2 YYREEE (reference sequence). Written as DNA, the CDR3 is TGTGCCAGCAGCTTGCAAGCAGGGGTATCCACCGGGGAGCTGTTTTTT. Translated, it gives CASSLQAGVSTGELFF.

The chain is built from TRBV20-1 and TRBJ1-2, with no clear D. This CDR3 has 14 residues. Trimming stripped 6 bases from V and 1 base from J, with 15 bases between. Germline V gene lookup returns CDR1 DFQATT and CDR2 SNEGSKA (reference sequence). CDR3 in amino acids: CSAAKTEINYGYTF. The CDR3 DNA follows: TGCAGTGCAGCAAAAACAGAGATTAACTATGGCTACACCTTC.